This is a list of T cell receptor beta chains from one sample in a study of CD8+CD57+ T cells in acquired aplastic anemia. MiXCR, applied by TCRdb to the reads, yields one record per CDR3 protein. The repertoire holds about 180,000 distinct CDR3 sequences, around half seen once, with more than 0.85% in the top ten. Sequencing was carried out using sorted CD4+, CD8+, or CD8+CD57+ T cells (not recorded which) from PBMCs. The receptors originated from a human donor with aplastic anemia. The CDR3 runs from the conserved cysteine through the conserved F or W. Each record gives: clone size, V gene, D gene, J gene, CDR3 DNA, CDR3 protein. D genes are given only for firm matches. Size is stated for part of the rows, as once, few or many counts, or as a class when the clone is expanded.

abundance: few
v_gene: TRBV20-1
d_gene: TRBD2
j_gene: TRBJ2-5
CDR3nt: TGCAGTGCTACTAGCGGGGGACTCGAACAAGAGACCCAGTACTTC
CDR3aa: CSATSGGLEQETQYF

abundance: NA
v_gene: TRBV7-2
d_gene: NA
j_gene: TRBJ2-1
CDR3nt: TGTGCCAGCAGCGTGGACAATAGGAATGAGCAGTTCTTC
CDR3aa: CASSVDNRNEQFF

abundance: many
v_gene: TRBV11-1
d_gene: TRBD1
j_gene: TRBJ2-5
CDR3nt: TGTGCCAGCAGCCGCCCGGGACAGGGGGCGAGTGAGACCCAGTACTTC
CDR3aa: CASSRPGQGASETQYF

abundance: many
v_gene: TRBV12-3/TRBV12-4
d_gene: TRBD1
j_gene: TRBJ1-5
CDR3nt: TGTGCCAGCAGTCCTTATGGGTTACAGGGGCGAAATCAGCCCCAGCATTTT
CDR3aa: CASSPYGLQGRNQPQHF

abundance: few
v_gene: TRBV29-1
d_gene: NA
j_gene: TRBJ2-3
CDR3nt: TGCAGCGTTCATAATGACAGCCCCATACAAAGCACAGATACGCAGTATTTT
CDR3aa: CSVHNDSPIQSTDTQYF

abundance: NA
v_gene: TRBV19
d_gene: NA
j_gene: TRBJ2-1
CDR3nt: TGTGCCAGTAAGGGAGACTCGCACTCCTACAATGGGCAGTTCTTC
CDR3aa: CASKGDSHSYNGQFF

abundance: once
v_gene: TRBV20-1
d_gene: TRBD1
j_gene: TRBJ2-7
CDR3nt: TGCAGTGCTAGGGCGGGACAGGGCTCCTACGAGCAGTACTTC
CDR3aa: CSARAGQGSYEQYF

abundance: NA
v_gene: TRBV15
d_gene: TRBD1
j_gene: TRBJ1-1
CDR3nt: TGTGCCAGCAGCTTAGGACAGGGGGCTGCTTTCTTT
CDR3aa: CASSLGQGAAFF

abundance: NA
v_gene: TRBV10-3
d_gene: NA
j_gene: TRBJ2-2
CDR3nt: TGTGCCATACAAGGGCAACAGGGCAGCACCGGGGAGCTGTTTTTT
CDR3aa: CAIQGQQGSTGELFF

abundance: many
v_gene: TRBV13
d_gene: NA
j_gene: TRBJ2-6
CDR3nt: TGTGCCAGCACCTCGAGGGCTCGGCAGTCTGGGGCCAACGTCCTGACTTTC
CDR3aa: CASTSRARQSGANVLTF

abundance: NA
v_gene: TRBV7-7
d_gene: TRBD1
j_gene: TRBJ1-5
CDR3nt: TGTGCTAGCAGCTTAGGGGACAGGGCGCTCAATCAGCCCCAGCATTTT
CDR3aa: CASSLGDRALNQPQHF

abundance: NA
v_gene: TRBV10-3
d_gene: TRBD2
j_gene: TRBJ2-3
CDR3nt: TGTGCCACCCGAGGACTAGCTGCGCGTTTT
CDR3aa: CATRGLAARF

abundance: many
v_gene: TRBV20-1
d_gene: TRBD2
j_gene: TRBJ2-5
CDR3nt: TGCAGTGGGCTAGCGGGGGCCAACCCAAGGGGAGAGACCCAGTACTTC
CDR3aa: CSGLAGANPRGETQYF

abundance: many
v_gene: TRBV6-1
d_gene: TRBD1
j_gene: TRBJ2-7
CDR3nt: TGTGCCAGCAGCCCGCTGGGACAGGGGGGCTCCTACGAGCAGTACTTC
CDR3aa: CASSPLGQGGSYEQYF

abundance: NA
v_gene: TRBV7-6
d_gene: TRBD2
j_gene: TRBJ2-7
CDR3nt: TGTGCCAGCAGCGTATCTAGCGGGGGGGGGAGCTCCTACGAGCAGTACTTC
CDR3aa: CASSVSSGGGSSYEQYF

abundance: many
v_gene: TRBV6-1
d_gene: NA
j_gene: TRBJ2-1
CDR3nt: TGTGCCAGCAGTGTCCATGCAGGCGGAGGAGCGCAGGGGCAGTTCTTC
CDR3aa: CASSVHAGGGAQGQFF

abundance: few
v_gene: TRBV7-3
d_gene: NA
j_gene: TRBJ2-7
CDR3nt: TGTGCCAGCAGCTTCTCTATCTACGAGCAGTACTTC
CDR3aa: CASSFSIYEQYF

abundance: many
v_gene: TRBV9
d_gene: TRBD1
j_gene: TRBJ1-2
CDR3nt: TGTGCCAGCAGCGTAGCGTCGGGACAGATTACCTATGGCTACACCTTC
CDR3aa: CASSVASGQITYGYTF

abundance: many
v_gene: TRBV4-2
d_gene: NA
j_gene: TRBJ1-1
CDR3nt: TGTGCCAGCAGCCAAGAAAGCCCGAAGAACACTGAAGCTTTCTTT
CDR3aa: CASSQESPKNTEAFF

abundance: NA
v_gene: TRBV15
d_gene: TRBD2
j_gene: TRBJ2-5
CDR3nt: TGTGCCACCAGCAGAGAACGACTAGCGGAGACCCAGTACTTC
CDR3aa: CATSRERLAETQYF

abundance: many
v_gene: TRBV19
d_gene: NA
j_gene: TRBJ1-5
CDR3nt: TGTGCCAGTAGTATAGGGACCGGGGTAGGGGGCAATCAGCCCCAGCATTTT
CDR3aa: CASSIGTGVGGNQPQHF

abundance: NA
v_gene: TRBV12-3/TRBV12-4
d_gene: NA
j_gene: TRBJ1-6
CDR3nt: TGTGCCAGCAGTTCGGTCAGTCGGTCTCCCCTCCACTTT
CDR3aa: CASSSVSRSPLHF